A single sample gave rise to the 21 T cell receptor beta chains below, sequenced in a study of blood T cells in healthy people across ages. The authors ran a second PCR of 7 to 11 cycles using a sample-barcoded 5' primer and a J-beta primer mix. TCRdb passed the 5' RACE reads through MiXCR, listing each CDR3 protein once. The sample shows about 1.6 million distinct CDR3 sequences, roughly 30% of them seen only once. Sequences were obtained from blood. The receptors stem from a woman aged 25 to 45 in good health.

The chain carries TRBV5-1 and TRBJ2-7, with 9 bases aligning to TRBD1. CDR1 SGHRS and CDR2 YFSETQ come from the germline V gene. V was clipped by 1 base and J by 6 bases; unmatched bases: 2. The CDR3 runs 13 residues. The chain's CDR3 is CASSLRTGVEQYF. As DNA, the CDR3 is TGCGCCAGCAGCTTGAGGACAGGGGTCGAGCAGTACTTC.

This clonotype occurred a few times. The chain combines TRBV5-5 with TRBJ2-1; 8 bases map to TRBD2. There are 16 residues in the CDR3. V gave up 4 bases and J gave up 5 bases; unmatched junction bases: 11. CDR1 SGHKS and CDR2 YYEKEE come from the germline V gene (reference sequence). This CDR3 is CASSPTHERENNEQFF. DNA of the CDR3: TGTGCCAGCAGCCCTACTCATGAGCGGGAGAACAATGAGCAGTTCTTC. Filled out from reference TRBV5-5 and TRBJ2-1, the complete variable domain reads DAGVTQSPTHLIKTRGQQVTLRCSPISGHKSVSWYQQVLGQGPQFIFQYYEKEERGRGNFPDRFSARQFPNYSSELNVNALLLGDSALYLCASSPTHERENNEQFFGPGTRLTVL.

This clonotype has only a few counts. The gene calls are TRBV9 and TRBJ2-3, with 7 bases identical to TRBD1. Per germline, CDR1 SGDLS and CDR2 YYNGEE. The CDR3 has 15 residues. Trimming took 7 bases from V and 1 from J; bases not matched to a gene: 9. CDR3 nucleotides: TGTGCCAGCGCATACGAGGGGGCCCGCACAGATACGCAGTATTTT. This gives the protein CASAYEGARTDTQYF.

The genes are TRBV10-2 and TRBJ2-5, with a possible D match to TRBD1 (6 bases). Germline assignment: CDR1 WSHSY and CDR2 SAAADI. The V and J ends lost 4 bases and 11 bases respectively, with 17 bases between them. This CDR3 is 13 amino acids long. Here the CDR3 DNA reads TGCGCCAGCAGTGGGCGGACAGTCGAGGAGCAGTACTTC. Its translation: CASSGRTVEEQYF.

This clonotype turned up a few times. The J gene is TRBJ1-2, the V gene TRBV11-2, with 8 bases that match TRBD1. CDR1 is SGHAT, CDR2 FQNNGV, per germline. The CDR3 has 14 amino acids. V shed 1 base and J 7 bases; nucleotides not matched to a gene: 5. The CDR3 DNA follows: TGTGCCAGCAGCTTAGCACAGGGGGGAAGTGGCTACACCTTC. It specifies CASSLAQGGSGYTF.

This clonotype was seen many times. The rearrangement links TRBV6-5 to TRBJ2-1; D is unresolved. The CDR3 extends over 12 amino acids. Deletions cut 6 bases from V and 3 bases from J, with 6 bases between. CDR1 and CDR2 (germline): MNHEY, SVGAGI. CDR3 amino acids: CASRAVYNEQFF. The CDR3 DNA reads as TGTGCCAGCAGGGCAGTCTACAATGAGCAGTTCTTC.

Details on this clonotype: One end of the junction is discordant with germline, which a read error may explain. V is TRBV18 and J is TRBJ2-5; 12 nucleotides align to TRBD2. The DNA matches TRBJ2-7 better at its end, which makes the J call doubtful. CDR1 KGHSH and CDR2 LQKENI come from the germline V gene. The CDR3 has 13 amino acids. The CDR3 protein is CANSLAGGPEQYF. The CDR3, as DNA: TGTGCCAACTCACTAGCGGGAGGCCCCGAGCAGTACTTC.

The rearrangement uses TRBV20-1 and TRBJ2-1; 9 bases are a match to TRBD2. This CDR3 contains 14 residues. The germline V gene encodes CDR1 DFQATT and CDR2 SNEGSKA (reference sequence). V was clipped by 5 bases and J by 5 bases; unmatched bases: 7. CDR3: CSAVAGAQDNEQFF. The CDR3 DNA reads as TGCAGTGCTGTAGCGGGAGCTCAAGACAATGAGCAGTTCTTC.

The V gene is TRBV6-5, the J gene TRBJ2-2; tentative D call: TRBD2 (6 bases). The CDR3 is made up of 16 amino acids. Per the germline V gene, CDR1 is MNHEY and CDR2 is SVGAGI. V dropped 2 bases and J dropped 0 bases, with 10 bases sitting between them. The CDR3 spells CASSYTAGSNTGELFF. The CDR3 DNA reads as TGTGCCAGCAGTTACACGGCGGGATCGAACACCGGGGAGCTGTTTTTT.

This clonotype occurred many times. J is TRBJ2-7 and V is TRBV29-1, with TRBD1 identical over 7 bases. Germline assignment: CDR1 SQVTM and CDR2 ANQGSEA. The CDR3 spans 15 residues. The V gene end was trimmed by 2 bases and the J gene end by 3 bases; junction bases not matched to a gene: 10. The CDR3 DNA is TGCAGCGTTGAAACCTCCGGGACAGCACTCTACGAGCAGTACTTC. The encoded protein is CSVETSGTALYEQYF.

Points on this clonotype: Its ends do not fully match the called genes, so a read error is possible. This rearrangement joins TRBV7-2 to TRBJ1-2; no reliable D call. The CDR3 runs 13 residues. Germline CDR1 is SGHTA and CDR2 is FQGNSA. The CDR3, as DNA: TGTGCCGGCAGCCCCGAGGTCATATGGGGCTACACCTTC. Translating it yields CAGSPEVIWGYTF.

In its sample, this clonotype was seen once. The rearrangement joins TRBV24-1 to TRBJ2-2, with D possibly being TRBD2 (5 bases). Germline loops: CDR1 KGHDR, CDR2 SFDVKD. V lost 4 bases, J lost 5 bases, and 13 bases lay in between. The CDR3 covers 15 residues. The DNA for the CDR3 is TGTGCCACCAGTGACCCACTAGGCAGGACCGGGGAGCTGTTTTTT. As protein: CATSDPLGRTGELFF.

The V gene is TRBV6-1, the J gene TRBJ2-1; a weak D match, TRBD2 (5 bases). The CDR3 has 11 amino acids. V lost 10 bases to trimming and J lost 5 bases, with 9 bases between them. The germline V gene has CDR1 MNHNS and CDR2 SASEGT. The CDR3 loop is CANPGNNEQFF. Written as DNA, the CDR3 is TGTGCCAACCCGGGAAACAATGAGCAGTTCTTC.

Only a few counts were recorded for this clonotype. J is TRBJ1-2 and V is TRBV20-1, with 7 bases lining up with TRBD1. Looked up from germline, CDR1 is DFQATT and CDR2 is SNEGSKA (reference sequence). The CDR3 is made up of 12 amino acids. The ends lost 5 bases at V and 6 bases at J; junction bases unmatched: 6. CDR3 loop: CSAATGANGYTF. The DNA for the CDR3 is TGCAGTGCTGCCACAGGGGCAAATGGCTACACCTTC.

CDR3 sequence (DNA): TGTGCCAGCAGCCCCGGCTACGAGGCTTTCTTT. Translated, it gives CASSPGYEAFF. The chain has TRBV28 and TRBJ1-1; D ambiguous. Trimming removed 6 bases from V and 11 bases from J, with 13 bases in between. Germline V lookup: CDR1 MDHEN, CDR2 SYDVKM. The CDR3 is 11 amino acids.

The table lists this clonotype with a few counts. The CDR3 loop is CASSPDRDTEQYF. Written as DNA, the CDR3 is TGTGCCAGCAGTCCCGACAGGGATACTGAGCAGTACTTC. This chain connects TRBV27 to TRBJ2-7; TRBD1 matches at 7 bases. Germline CDR1 is MNHEY and CDR2 is SMNVEV (reference sequence). With V trimmed by 5 bases and J by 7 bases, 8 bases remained unmatched. The CDR3 extends over 13 amino acids.

The J gene is TRBJ1-1, the V gene TRBV10-2; the D is unclear. The CDR3 consists of 14 residues. From germline, CDR1 is WSHSY and CDR2 SAAADI. V was trimmed by 6 bases and J by 7 bases, leaving 18 bases between them. CDR3 sequence reads: CASSAGGGSREAFF. CDR3 DNA: TGCGCCAGCAGCGCCGGTGGAGGCAGCCGTGAAGCTTTCTTT.

In this sample, this clonotype turned up a few times. The gene calls are TRBV20-1 and TRBJ2-7; no definite D call. V lost 6 bases and J lost 1, with 13 bases in between. The CDR3 length is 13 residues. Germline V lookup: CDR1 DFQATT, CDR2 SNEGSKA (reference sequence). The CDR3 DNA follows: TGCAGTGCCAGGCCAGGACCTTCCTACGAGCAGTACTTC. This codes for CSARPGPSYEQYF.

The chain couples TRBV20-1 to TRBJ1-1; TRBD1 agrees at 8 bases. CDR1 and CDR2 from the germline V gene are DFQATT and SNEGSKA (reference sequence). The CDR3 has 14 residues. J was trimmed by 5 bases and V by 3 bases; bases with no gene match: 8. The CDR3 sequence: CSASSAGGRTEAFF. For the CDR3, the DNA is TGCAGTGCTAGTTCCGCAGGGGGCAGGACTGAAGCTTTCTTT.

This clonotype came up a few times. The V and J genes are TRBV5-1 and TRBJ2-6, with 10 bases matching TRBD1. The germline CDR1 and CDR2 sequences are SGHRS and YFSETQ. The length of the CDR3 is 16 residues. Trimming cost V 0 bases and J 12 bases; bases outside gene matches: 9. CDR3 residues: CASSLGQGAVKSVLTF. The CDR3 DNA reads TGCGCCAGCAGCTTGGGACAGGGGGCGGTAAAGAGCGTCCTGACTTTC.

The rearrangement joins TRBV30 to TRBJ2-7; 9 bases fit TRBD1. Germline values: CDR1 GTSNPN, CDR2 SVGIG (reference sequence). CDR3 length equals 13 residues. Trimming took 0 bases from V and 5 from J; bases not matched to a gene: 2. The CDR3 protein is CAWSVRTGDEQYF. CDR3 bases: TGTGCCTGGAGTGTACGGACAGGGGACGAGCAGTACTTC. Full variable domain (remainder filled in from reference TRBV30 and TRBJ2-7): SQTIHQWPATLVQPVGSPLSLECTVEGTSNPNLYWYRQAAGRGLQLLFYSVGIGQISSEVPQNLSASRPQDRQFILSSKKLLLSDSGFYLCAWSVRTGDEQYFGPGTRLTVT.